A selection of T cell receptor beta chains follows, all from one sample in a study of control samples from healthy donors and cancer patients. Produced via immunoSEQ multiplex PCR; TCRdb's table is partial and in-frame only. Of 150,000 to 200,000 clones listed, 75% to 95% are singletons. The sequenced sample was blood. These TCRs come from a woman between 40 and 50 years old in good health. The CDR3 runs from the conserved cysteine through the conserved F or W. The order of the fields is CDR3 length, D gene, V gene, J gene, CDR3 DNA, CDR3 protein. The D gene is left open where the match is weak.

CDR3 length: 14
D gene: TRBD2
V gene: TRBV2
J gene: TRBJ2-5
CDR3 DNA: TGTGCCAGCCGTTTGGGGGGGGACCAAGAGACCCAGTACTTC
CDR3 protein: CASRLGGDQETQYF

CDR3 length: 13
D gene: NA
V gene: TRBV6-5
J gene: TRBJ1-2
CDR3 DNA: TGTGCCAGCAGTTACACCGACGGTTATGGCTACACCTTC
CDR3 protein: CASSYTDGYGYTF

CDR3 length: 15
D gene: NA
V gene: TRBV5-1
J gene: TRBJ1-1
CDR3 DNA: TGCGCCAGCAGCTTGCATCCGGGCCAGAACACTGAAGCTTTCTTT
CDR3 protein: CASSLHPGQNTEAFF

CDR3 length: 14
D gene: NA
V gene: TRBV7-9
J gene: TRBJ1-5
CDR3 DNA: TGTGCCAGCAGCTTACAGTCTAGCAATCAGCCCCAGCATTTT
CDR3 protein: CASSLQSSNQPQHF

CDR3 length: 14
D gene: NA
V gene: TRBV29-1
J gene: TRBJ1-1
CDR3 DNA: TGCAGCGTTAAGACGGGAAGAGTGAACACTGAAGCTTTCTTT
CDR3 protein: CSVKTGRVNTEAFF

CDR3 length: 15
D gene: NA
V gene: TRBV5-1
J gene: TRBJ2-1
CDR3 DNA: TGCGCCAGCAGCTTGATCCCGGGGCCGGAGAATGAGCAGTTCTTC
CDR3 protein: CASSLIPGPENEQFF

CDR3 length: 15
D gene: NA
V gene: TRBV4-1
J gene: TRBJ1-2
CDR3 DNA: TGCGCCAGCAGCCAAGCGTATAGGGAATACTATGGCTACACCTTC
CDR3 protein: CASSQAYREYYGYTF

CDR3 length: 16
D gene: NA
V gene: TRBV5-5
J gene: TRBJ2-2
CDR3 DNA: TGTGCCAGCAGCCGGGCGGCAGGTCGTGTCACCGGGGAGCTGTTTTTT
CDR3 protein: CASSRAAGRVTGELFF

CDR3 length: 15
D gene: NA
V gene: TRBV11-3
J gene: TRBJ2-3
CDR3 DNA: TGTGCCAGCAGCTTAGCGGGATATGACACAGATACGCAGTATTTT
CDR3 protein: CASSLAGYDTDTQYF

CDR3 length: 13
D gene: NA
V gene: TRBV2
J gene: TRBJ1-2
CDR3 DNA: TGTGCCAGCAGTTCCGGGGAAAACTATGGCTACACCTTC
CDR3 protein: CASSSGENYGYTF

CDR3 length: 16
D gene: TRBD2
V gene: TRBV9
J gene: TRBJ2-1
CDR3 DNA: TGTGCCAGCAGCCCCACCTGGGGCGGGGGGTACAATGAGCAGTTCTTC
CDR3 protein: CASSPTWGGGYNEQFF

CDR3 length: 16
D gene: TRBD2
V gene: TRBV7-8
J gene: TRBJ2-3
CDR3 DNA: TGTGCCAGCAGCTCCCCTCGACTAGCGGGCACAGATACGCAGTATTTT
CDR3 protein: CASSSPRLAGTDTQYF

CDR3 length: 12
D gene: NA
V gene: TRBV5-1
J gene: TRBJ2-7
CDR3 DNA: TGCGCCAGCAGCTTGGGAGCATACGAGCAGTACTTC
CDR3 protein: CASSLGAYEQYF

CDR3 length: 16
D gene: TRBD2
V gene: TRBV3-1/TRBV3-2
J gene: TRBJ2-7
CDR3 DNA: TGTGCCAGCAGCCAAGCGGAGACTAGCGGTACCTACGAGCAGTACTTC
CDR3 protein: CASSQAETSGTYEQYF

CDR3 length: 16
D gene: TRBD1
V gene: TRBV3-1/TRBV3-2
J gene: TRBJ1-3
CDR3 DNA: TGTGCCAGCAGCCAATTAGTGACAGGGGCTGGAAACACCATATATTTT
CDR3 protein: CASSQLVTGAGNTIYF

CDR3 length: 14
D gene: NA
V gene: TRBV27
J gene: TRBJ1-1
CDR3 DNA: TGTGCCAGCAGTTTTGGCGGGAACAGGGTAGCAGCTTTCTTT
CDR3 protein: CASSFGGNRVAAFF

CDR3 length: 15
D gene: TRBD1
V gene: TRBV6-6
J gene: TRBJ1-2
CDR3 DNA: TGTGCCAGCAGTTACGAGGGACAGGGCTACTATGGCTACACCTTC
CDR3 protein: CASSYEGQGYYGYTF

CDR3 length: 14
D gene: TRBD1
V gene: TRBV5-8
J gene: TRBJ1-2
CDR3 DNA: TGTGCCAGCAGCAGGACAGGGGCGAACTATGGCTACACCTTC
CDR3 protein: CASSRTGANYGYTF

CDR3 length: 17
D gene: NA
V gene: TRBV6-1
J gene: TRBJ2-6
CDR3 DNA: TGTGCCAGCAGTGAAGCTCGCGGGGTACCGGGGGCCAACGTCCTGACTTTC
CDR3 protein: CASSEARGVPGANVLTF

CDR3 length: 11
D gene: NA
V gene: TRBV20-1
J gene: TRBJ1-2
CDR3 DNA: TGCAGTGCTAGAGATCCTTATGGCTACACCTTC
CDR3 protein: CSARDPYGYTF

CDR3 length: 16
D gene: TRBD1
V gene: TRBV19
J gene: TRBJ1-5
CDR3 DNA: TGTGCCAGTAGTTTCCGGACAGGTGAAAGAAATCAGCCCCAGCATTTT
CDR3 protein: CASSFRTGERNQPQHF

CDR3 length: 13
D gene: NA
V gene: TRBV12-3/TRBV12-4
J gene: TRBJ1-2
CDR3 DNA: TGTGCCAGCACCTGGGGCACCGGCTATGGCTACACCTTC
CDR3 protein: CASTWGTGYGYTF

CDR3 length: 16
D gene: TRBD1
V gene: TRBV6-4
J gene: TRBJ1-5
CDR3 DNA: TGTGCCTCTGGACAGGGGACGGTTTATAGCAATCAGCCCCAGCATTTT
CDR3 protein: CASGQGTVYSNQPQHF

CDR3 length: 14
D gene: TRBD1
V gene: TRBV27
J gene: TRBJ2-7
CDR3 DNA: TGTGCCAGCAGTTATCGACAGGGTTTCTACGAGCAGTACTTC
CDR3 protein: CASSYRQGFYEQYF

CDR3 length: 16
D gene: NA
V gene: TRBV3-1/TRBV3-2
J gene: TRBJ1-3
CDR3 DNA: TGTGCCAGCAGCCAAGATCGGACCGGGGGGGGAAACACCATATATTTT
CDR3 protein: CASSQDRTGGGNTIYF

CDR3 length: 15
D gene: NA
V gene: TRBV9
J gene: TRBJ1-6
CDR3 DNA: TGTGCCAGCAGCGTAGAGGGGACCTCCAATTCACCCCTCCACTTT
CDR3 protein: CASSVEGTSNSPLHF

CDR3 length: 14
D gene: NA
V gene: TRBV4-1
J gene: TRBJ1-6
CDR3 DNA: TGCGCCAGCACCCCGGGGCCCTATAATTCACCCCTCCACTTT
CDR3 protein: CASTPGPYNSPLHF

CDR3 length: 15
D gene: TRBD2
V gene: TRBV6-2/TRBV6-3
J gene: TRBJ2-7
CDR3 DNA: TGTGCCAGCAGTTACTCGACTAGCGGGGGGTACGAGCAGTACTTC
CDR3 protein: CASSYSTSGGYEQYF